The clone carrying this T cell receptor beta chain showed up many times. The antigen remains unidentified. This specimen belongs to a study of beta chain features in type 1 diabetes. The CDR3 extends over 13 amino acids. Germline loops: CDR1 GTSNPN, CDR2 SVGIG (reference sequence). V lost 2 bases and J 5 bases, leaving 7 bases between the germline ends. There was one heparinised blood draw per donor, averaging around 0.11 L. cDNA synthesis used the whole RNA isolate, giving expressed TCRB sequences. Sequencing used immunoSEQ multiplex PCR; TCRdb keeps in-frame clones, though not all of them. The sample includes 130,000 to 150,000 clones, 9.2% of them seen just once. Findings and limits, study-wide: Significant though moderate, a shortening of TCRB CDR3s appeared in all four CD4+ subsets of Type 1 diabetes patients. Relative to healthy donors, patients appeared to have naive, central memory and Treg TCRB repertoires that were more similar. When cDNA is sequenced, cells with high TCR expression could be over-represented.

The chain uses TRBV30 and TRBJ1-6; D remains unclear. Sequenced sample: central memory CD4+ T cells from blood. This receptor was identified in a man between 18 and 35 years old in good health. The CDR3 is CAWSTGNNSPLHF. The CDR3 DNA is TGTGCCTGGAGTACGGGTAATAATTCACCCCTCCACTTT. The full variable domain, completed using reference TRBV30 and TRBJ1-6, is SQTIHQWPATLVQPVGSPLSLECTVEGTSNPNLYWYRQAAGRGLQLLFYSVGIGQISSEVPQNLSASRPQDRQFILSSKKLLLSDSGFYLCAWSTGNNSPLHFGNGTRLTVT.